Sequencing of this T cell receptor (beta chain) was carried out in a study of shared clonotypes between healthy human individuals (dated by TCRdb to about 2020). Context from the whole study: The cohort comprised two women and a few men aged 18 to 49 years. Blood TCR repertoires of 5 or 6 healthy adults were deeply sequenced to estimate repertoire size and the extent of clonotype sharing between individuals. To increase sequencing depth and limit assay-specific biases, TCR repertoire library preparation and sequencing were carried out by different laboratories using diverse techniques. For each donor, CD4 naive and CD4 memory were each given three plates, CD8 naive was given two plates, and CD8 memory was given one plate. Leukapheresis yielded between about 0.94 and 8.9 billion PBMCs per donor. The full study reports these points: Incomplete sequencing was indicated by rarefaction of sorted-subset datasets, despite the large sequencing depth. The genetic and exposure-history diversity represented was limited by the small number of donors. Higher generation probabilities were observed for clonotypes shared by all four sorted-subset donors than for non-shared clonotypes. Sampling was restricted to blood, and TCR repertoires in tissues likely differ from the TCR repertoires found in blood. About 5% of naive CD4, around 3.5% of naive CD8, 2.3% of memory CD4, and about 0.4% of memory CD8 clonotypes were shared across several donors. Based on pairwise subsampling, the degree of clonotype sharing among donors was expected to be affected by sequencing depth. Naive subsets generally had larger estimated clonotype richness than memory subsets.

Using the deep immunoSEQ assay, multiplex PCR amplified TCR CDR3 regions from genomic DNA. For each cell subset, the extracted genomic DNA was distributed evenly across all wells of several immunoSEQ 96-well plates, and each plate served as one replicate. For sorted subsets, approximately 200 ng of genomic DNA, equivalent to some 30,000 T cell genomes, went into each replicate PCR. Purified libraries were measured with a Qubit 3.0 fluorometer, size-checked on a Bioanalyzer 2100, and measured again with the KAPA Library Quantification kit. Every immunoSEQ 96-well plate was sequenced on a separate single-read 150-cycle Illumina NextSeq 550 flow cell. Concerning the study's data processing: Because the immunoSEQ output included only junctional sequences and no quality scores, the filtering could not be the same as the filtering used for full-length reads. Sequences were annotated with PyIR, a Python wrapper for IgBLAST v1.9, using IMGT germline references to assign V/J genes and CDR3. Reads were removed for weak V/J assignments (E-value above 1e-6), missing CDR3, stop codons, out-of-frame junctions, or ambiguous translated residues. A V3J clonotype was defined by an identical inferred V gene, J gene, and CDR3 amino acid sequence. To compute the percentage overlap between repertoires, the number of shared unique clonotypes was divided by the size of the smaller repertoire. Richness of each repertoire was evaluated using RTK rarefaction, the Chao1 estimator, and Recon v2.1 estimates of unobserved clonotypes. Generation probabilities were computed with OLGA for all TCRbeta clonotypes obtained by the gDNA method from a handful of donors. As stored in TCRdb, this immuneACCESS dataset retains in-frame rearrangements with V and J assigned. A fraction of the clones does not appear; measured against another copy, unresolved V genes explain less than half of the discrepancy, and the remainder lacks a known reason. V and J calls and clone size are copied from that table; D and trimming were computed from the DNA. Present in this sample are millions of clones, about 92% of which were seen just once. 0.13% to 0.15% of the sample belongs to the ten largest clones.

Details on this clone: The antigen it recognizes is unknown. Per-nucleotide qualities are absent, and no much larger clonotype sits a single base away.

Based on the germline V gene (reference sequence), the CDR1 and CDR2 sequences are GTSNPN and SVGIG. V loses 1 base of germline sequence and J loses 5 bases, and the interval between the two ends is 9 bases. Including the terminal cysteine and phenylalanine, the CDR3 comprises 13 residues. Left in the record is the CDR3 DNA by itself, 39 bases read in frame from the first base. Donors were healthy HIV-negative adults with no recently reported acute infections or vaccinations. Only Caucasian adults living in Nashville, Tennessee, USA were represented among the donors. CD4+ T cells were enriched through magnetic negative selection, after which naive cells were positively selected on CD45RA and the remaining negative fraction served as the memory subset. Blood was collected by leukapheresis, and PBMCs were isolated by Ficoll-Histopaque density gradient centrifugation and then cryopreserved in liquid nitrogen vapor phase. Analytical flow cytometry was used to check the purity and quantity of every magnetically sorted T cell population. Genomic DNA was isolated from every sorted fraction and measured by UV absorbance on a Nanodrop 2000c.

The V and J genes are TRBV30 and TRBJ1-5, with the D gene not clear enough to name. Sequencing was performed on naive CD4+ T cells sorted from blood. This specimen's cell subset or site label, per the study, means: CD45RA+ positively selected. This TCR derives from a man younger than 35 in good health. Read as DNA, the sequence is TGTGCCTGGAGTGCATTCCCCGATCAGCCCCAGCATTTT. Translated, this gives CAWSAFPDQPQHF. Here the CDR3 is joined to the reference TRBV30 and TRBJ1-5 genes, and the full variable domain is: SQTIHQWPATLVQPVGSPLSLECTVEGTSNPNLYWYRQAAGRGLQLLFYSVGIGQISSEVPQNLSASRPQDRQFILSSKKLLLSDSGFYLCAWSAFPDQPQHFGDGTRLSIL.